Following are 23 T cell receptor beta chains from one sample sequenced in a study of CD8 T cells in ankylosing spondylitis (dated by TCRdb to the late 2010s). Antigens of these TCRs are unknown. The method was 5' RACE. The listed sequencing device is Illumina HiSeq 2500. Through fastp at Q25 and MiXCR, TCRdb rebuilt clones from the public reads, retaining in-frame beta chains. Each record represents a unique CDR3 protein, reported with the most common genes and DNA among its rows. The sample profile shows about 800,000 distinct CDR3 sequences; 12% of them were found once. Jointly, the top ten make up less than 0.65% of the sample. Summary of the overall study and its limitations: Blood from ankylosing spondylitis patients appeared to be characterized by a TCR beta motif made up of several highly homologous amino acid variants.

The sample consisted of blood, either unsorted or a sorted T cell fraction (not recorded which). These TCRs come from a male donor with ankylosing spondylitis.

There are a few counts of this clonotype. J is TRBJ2-3 and V is TRBV18, with a weak D call TRBD2 (5 bases). Trimming removed 6 bases from V and 4 bases from J, with 14 bases in between. This CDR3 spans 14 amino acids. Germline CDR1 KGHSH, CDR2 LQKENI. CDR3: CASSPAREPDTQYF. The CDR3 DNA is TGTGCCAGCTCCCCGGCCCGGGAACCAGATACGCAGTATTTT.

In this sample, this clonotype turned up a few times. The chain is built from TRBV4-2 and TRBJ1-6; tentatively, D is TRBD1 (5 bases). The CDR3 loop spans 17 amino acids. Germline loops: CDR1 LGHNA, CDR2 YNFKEQ. The ends were cut back, 0 bases at V and 10 bases at J, with 19 bases in the middle. CDR3 in amino acids: CASSQEVVGGAGSPLHF. The CDR3 DNA reads as TGTGCCAGCAGCCAAGAGGTAGTGGGGGGAGCAGGATCACCCCTCCACTTT.

The genes are TRBV5-6 and TRBJ1-1; D perhaps matches TRBD1 (6 bases). This CDR3 has 16 amino acids. Germline assignment: CDR1 SGHDT and CDR2 YYEEEE. V gave up 1 base and J gave up 0 bases, with 13 bases separating them. The CDR3 loop is CASSLPWTDMNTEAFF. Here the CDR3 DNA reads TGTGCCAGCAGCTTGCCCTGGACAGACATGAACACTGAAGCTTTCTTT.

This clonotype was detected a few times. The J gene is TRBJ2-5, the V gene TRBV20-1, with D tentatively TRBD2 (7 bases). V lost 6 bases to trimming and J lost 5 bases, with 16 bases between them. The CDR3 is 13 amino acids. Germline loops: CDR1 DFQATT, CDR2 SNEGSKA (reference sequence). CDR3 in DNA: TGCAGTGCCTCGGAGGGGGGGCACGAGACCCAGTACTTC. Translation gives CSASEGGHETQYF.

This clonotype was seen a handful of times. This chain connects TRBV20-1 to TRBJ2-1; D is ambiguous. Per the germline V gene, CDR1 is DFQATT and CDR2 is SNEGSKA (reference sequence). The CDR3 contains 12 residues. Deletions cut 2 bases from V and 7 bases from J, with 9 bases between. The CDR3, as DNA: TGCAGTGCTAGAAAACAGCAAAATGAGCAGTTCTTC. Translating gives CSARKQQNEQFF.

This clonotype has a handful of counts. The rearrangement links TRBV30 to TRBJ1-5; 8 bases map to TRBD1. The CDR3 covers 14 residues. V shed 5 bases and J 1 base; nucleotides not matched to a gene: 4. Germline CDR1 reads GTSNPN; CDR2 reads SVGIG (reference sequence). This CDR3 is CAWRRQGSNQPQHF. The CDR3 DNA is TGTGCCTGGCGTCGACAGGGGAGCAATCAGCCCCAGCATTTT. Together with reference TRBV30 and TRBJ1-5, the CDR3 gives the full variable domain: SQTIHQWPATLVQPVGSPLSLECTVEGTSNPNLYWYRQAAGRGLQLLFYSVGIGQISSEVPQNLSASRPQDRQFILSSKKLLLSDSGFYLCAWRRQGSNQPQHFGDGTRLSIL.

This chain links TRBV7-2 with TRBJ2-3, with D possibly matching TRBD2 (6 bases). The length of the CDR3 is 14 residues. Germline CDR1 SGHTA, CDR2 FQGNSA. The V and J ends lost 4 bases and 4 bases respectively, with 12 bases between them. The CDR3 is CASSWRRGPDTQYF. Here the CDR3 DNA reads TGTGCCAGCAGCTGGAGGAGGGGACCAGATACGCAGTATTTT.

This clonotype occurred many times. This rearrangement joins TRBV6-6 to TRBJ2-1, with D unclear. The ends were cut back, 2 bases at V and 2 bases at J, with 1 base in the middle. There are 12 residues in the CDR3. CDR1 MNHNY and CDR2 SVGAGI come from the germline V gene (reference sequence). The CDR3 DNA reads as TGTGCCAGCAGTTACACCTACAATGAGCAGTTCTTC. Translating it yields CASSYTYNEQFF.

The chain combines TRBV6-5 with TRBJ1-4; no definite D call. V lost 0 bases and J 11 bases, leaving 16 bases between the germline ends. The CDR3 contains 15 residues. CDR1 is MNHEY, CDR2 SVGAGI, per germline. The CDR3 reads CASSYSFLSAGKLFF. The CDR3 nucleotides read TGTGCCAGCAGTTACTCGTTTCTCTCGGCGGGTAAACTGTTTTTT.

This clonotype has just a few counts. The chain combines TRBV12-3 or TRBV12-4 with TRBJ1-4; possible D gene TRBD1, 5 bases. V gave up 6 bases and J gave up 2 bases, with 10 bases separating them. The CDR3 runs 14 residues. CDR3 in amino acids: CASRQGGTNEKLFF. The CDR3 DNA is TGTGCCAGCAGGCAGGGTGGTACTAATGAAAAACTGTTTTTT.

V and J are TRBV7-9 and TRBJ1-5; D perhaps matches TRBD1 (5 bases). Germline values: CDR1 SEHNR, CDR2 FQNEAQ (reference sequence). The CDR3 covers 14 residues. V lost 5 bases to trimming and J lost 3 bases, with 11 bases between them. CDR3 amino acids: CASSKQENNQPQHF. CDR3 nucleotides: TGTGCCAGCAGCAAACAGGAGAACAATCAGCCCCAGCATTTT. The full variable domain, rest sourced from reference TRBV7-9 and TRBJ1-5, is DTGVSQNPRHKITKRGQNVTFRCDPISEHNRLYWYRQTLGQGPEFLTYFQNEAQLEKSRLLSDRFSAERPKGSFSTLEIQRTEQGDSAMYLCASSKQENNQPQHFGDGTRLSIL.

This clonotype was counted ten times or more. The chain uses TRBV20-1 and TRBJ1-2; D not resolved. V was shortened by 5 bases and J by 1 base, with 8 bases between the two germline ends. This CDR3 has 12 residues. Looked up from germline, CDR1 is DFQATT and CDR2 is SNEGSKA (reference sequence). The CDR3 DNA is TGCAGTGCTCGCCCCAATAACTATGGCTACACCTTC. It encodes CSARPNNYGYTF.

This clonotype came up many times. The chain uses TRBV20-1 and TRBJ1-2; D not resolved. V was trimmed by 0 bases and J by 6 bases, leaving 11 bases between them. This CDR3 spans 13 amino acids. Germline V gives CDR1 DFQATT, CDR2 SNEGSKA (reference sequence). The chain's CDR3 is CSARDPLLDGYTF. CDR3 nucleotides: TGCAGTGCTAGAGATCCCCTCCTCGATGGCTACACCTTC.

This clonotype came up a few times. CDR3 in amino acids: CASSLVVETAQYF. Here the CDR3 DNA reads TGTGCCAGCAGCTTAGTGGTAGAGACGGCGCAGTACTTC. The rearrangement links TRBV7-2 to TRBJ2-7; no reliable D call. V was cut by 1 base and J by 9 bases, with 13 bases left in between. CDR3 size: 13 residues. Germline loops: CDR1 SGHTA, CDR2 FQGNSA.

This CDR3 reads CASSSTRAKNIQYF. The CDR3 DNA sequence: TGTGCCAGCAGTTCTACCCGGGCCAAAAACATTCAGTACTTC. This chain links TRBV7-2 with TRBJ2-4, with no clear D. CDR3 length: 14 residues. The V end was cut by 6 bases, the J end by 1 base, with 10 bases between. Germline V gene sequence: CDR1 SGHTA, CDR2 FQGNSA.

This clonotype was found many times. This rearrangement joins TRBV12-3 or TRBV12-4 to TRBJ1-4, with 7 nucleotides matching TRBD1. V lost 6 bases and J lost 8; bases outside the gene matches: 12. The CDR3 covers 15 residues. The CDR3 DNA is TGTGCCAGCAGGCCGTCCGGGACAGTTCGAGAAAAACTGTTTTTT. It translates to CASRPSGTVREKLFF.

In its sample, this clonotype was seen many times. The chain recombines TRBV7-9 with TRBJ1-2; 8 bases fit TRBD1. The ends lost 3 bases at V and 8 bases at J; junction bases unmatched: 8. CDR3 length: 14 amino acids. Germline CDR1 is SEHNR and CDR2 is FQNEAQ (reference sequence). This CDR3 is CASSFRDRPMGYTF. In DNA, the CDR3 is TGTGCCAGCAGCTTCCGGGACAGGCCCATGGGCTACACCTTC.

This clonotype has only a few counts. The chain carries TRBV25-1 and TRBJ2-6; no definite D call. The CDR3 consists of 15 residues. CDR1 and CDR2 (germline): MGHDK, SYGVNS. The V end was cut by 3 bases, the J end by 7 bases, with 13 bases between. The CDR3 bases are TGTGCCAGCAGTGACTTCAGCTCGAGTGCCAACGTCCTGACTTTC. Translation: CASSDFSSSANVLTF.

This clonotype was counted only a few times. This chain connects TRBV6-1 to TRBJ2-7; tentatively, D is TRBD1 (6 bases). The V and J ends lost 4 bases and 4 bases respectively, with 11 bases between them. The CDR3 covers 13 residues. Germline V lookup: CDR1 MNHNS, CDR2 SASEGT. The CDR3 protein is CASSGGQTYEQYF. CDR3 sequence (DNA): TGTGCCAGCAGTGGAGGACAGACTTACGAGCAGTACTTC.

The V call is TRBV7-2, the J call TRBJ2-3; D might be TRBD1 (5 bases). Trimming took off 5 bases at V and 8 bases at J, with 14 bases between the two ends. Germline CDR1 is SGHTA and CDR2 is FQGNSA. This CDR3 is built from 13 residues. The CDR3 region has the DNA TGTGCCAGCAGCCCCCAGGGTATTGGTACGCAGTATTTT. Translation gives CASSPQGIGTQYF.

This clonotype was counted many times. The V call is TRBV20-1, the J call TRBJ2-3; 13 positions match TRBD2. Looked up from germline, CDR1 is DFQATT and CDR2 is SNEGSKA (reference sequence). Trimming took 3 bases from V and 5 from J; bases not matched to a gene: 5. This CDR3 spans 15 amino acids. For the CDR3, the DNA is TGCAGTGCTAGCCGGAGACTAGCGGGGGGAGATACGCAGTATTTT. Protein: CSASRRLAGGDTQYF.

The gene calls are TRBV15 and TRBJ1-5, with unresolved D. The germline V gene has CDR1 LNHNV and CDR2 YYDKDF (reference sequence). V lost 1 base and J 5 bases, leaving 6 bases between the germline ends. This CDR3 spans 13 amino acids. The CDR3 DNA reads TGTGCCACCAGCAGAGGCGGTGATCAGCCCCAGCATTTT. It yields the protein CATSRGGDQPQHF. Supplemented by reference TRBV15 and TRBJ1-5, the full variable domain reads DAMVIQNPRYQVTQFGKPVTLSCSQTLNHNVMYWYQQKSSQAPKLLFHYYDKDFNNEADTPDNFQSRRPNTSFCFLDIRSPGLGDTAMYLCATSRGGDQPQHFGDGTRLSIL.

This clonotype was detected only a few times. The chain has TRBV15 and TRBJ2-1; D is uncertain. This CDR3 spans 15 amino acids. Trimming shortened V by 0 bases and J by 3 bases, and 9 bases separated the two germline ends. Per germline, CDR1 LNHNV and CDR2 YYDKDF (reference sequence). The CDR3 coding sequence is TGTGCCACCAGCAGAGATGGTAATAGCTACAATGAGCAGTTCTTC. Translation: CATSRDGNSYNEQFF.